This T cell receptor (beta chain) was found in a study of neurological immune-mediated disorders. In its sample, this clonotype was seen many times. Via MiXCR, TCRdb re-called the 5' RACE reads, giving one row per CDR3 protein. There are over 45,000 distinct CDR3 sequences in the sample; approximately 3.3% occur only once, and 5.9% lies in the top ten. This CDR3 has 13 amino acids. Germline CDR1 reads SGHVS; CDR2 reads FNYEAQ. V gave up 6 bases and J gave up 7 bases; unmatched junction bases: 5. The unsorted libraries were made from 2 million PBMCs kept at -80 C. The chain combines TRBV7-6 with TRBJ2-1; TRBD1 agrees at 8 bases. Sequencing input: PBMCs. The sequence was obtained from a man in his forties or fifties with multiple sclerosis. The CDR3 region has the DNA TGTGCCAGCAGAACCCGGACAGGGAATGAGCAGTTCTTC. Translation: CASRTRTGNEQFF.